Reported below is one T cell receptor beta chain. No antigen is known for it. This entry comes from a study of cytomegalovirus exposure and HLA in healthy donors. 13 Jbeta primers and 60 Vbeta primers were used for the PCR. Only in-frame clones appear in the TCRdb table, and some are missing; sequencing was by immunoSEQ multiplex PCR. Here the sample spans about 160,000 clones, 65% to 80% being singletons. V was clipped by 7 bases and J by 4 bases, with 16 bases between them. Germline V CDR1 and CDR2: MNHNS, SASEGT. This CDR3 has 15 residues. Study findings and constraints: Reports state that TCR beta sequences accurately predicted most subjects' HLA-A and HLA-B alleles. With DRB1 most and HLA-C fewest, TCR association rates differed between HLA loci in a later analysis. Most of the TCR beta V segments (in an earlier analysis) were productive either about 87% or about 30% of the time.

The sample taken for sequencing was PBMCs. The clonotype originates from a woman in her thirties or forties in good health and CMV-seropositive. The chain joins TRBV6-1 to TRBJ2-2; D might be TRBD1 (5 bases). This CDR3 reads CASKAQGRATGELFF. CDR3 DNA: TGTGCCAGCAAAGCTCAGGGAAGAGCCACCGGGGAGCTGTTTTTT.